This entry lists 32 T cell receptor beta chains sequenced from one sample in a study of shared clonotypes between healthy human individuals (dated by TCRdb to the early 2020s). Library construction relied on the immunoSEQ multiplex PCR assay. Here the immuneACCESS table is served through TCRdb, limited to in-frame sequences with V and J called. Missing clones are a known gap in these copies; in checked studies unresolved V genes cover under half, and the rest lacks a known reason. The sample yields about 470,000 clones; 75% to 85% were counted once. The ten biggest clones cover around 14% of the sample. The sequenced sample was PBMCs. The source is a woman between 40 and 55 years old in good health. Some clones in this sample may be carry-over from other donors' samples.

On this clone: A far larger clone lies a single base away; this is likely a read error. The V and J genes are TRBV4-1 and TRBJ1-1, with D hard to call. There are 12 residues in the CDR3. Germline V gives CDR1 MGHRA, CDR2 YSYEKL. This CDR3 reads CAGSLPGTEAFF. DNA of the CDR3: TGCGCCGGCAGCCTCCCCGGCACTGAAGCTTTCTTT.

The CDR3 loop is CASGRAPGQGVIEQFF. The CDR3 DNA is TGCGCCAGCGGTAGGGCCCCGGGACAGGGGGTTATTGAGCAGTTCTTC. This sequence joins TRBV5-1 and TRBJ2-1; 11 nucleotides align to TRBD1. CDR1 and CDR2 from the germline V gene are SGHRS and YFSETQ. V shed 7 bases, J shed 9 bases, and the junction held 15 bases outside the gene matches. This CDR3 is built from 16 residues.

At least ten counts were recorded for this clone. The chain is built from TRBV7-9 and TRBJ2-7, with D tentatively TRBD1 (6 bases). This CDR3 region has 16 residues. Germline CDR1 is SEHNR and CDR2 is FQNEAQ (reference sequence). Trimming removed 1 base at V and 0 bases at J, with 13 bases between. In DNA, the CDR3 is TGTGCCAGCAGCTTAGTCCTGGACAGTATCTCCTACGAGCAGTACTTC. Residues: CASSLVLDSISYEQYF. The full variable domain, in which reference TRBV7-9 and TRBJ2-7 provide the parts outside the CDR3, is DTGVSQNPRHKITKRGQNVTFRCDPISEHNRLYWYRQTLGQGPEFLTYFQNEAQLEKSRLLSDRFSAERPKGSFSTLEIQRTEQGDSAMYLCASSLVLDSISYEQYFGPGTRLTVT.

Note on this clone: Germline is not matched at one junction end, which may reflect a read error. The V and J genes are TRBV7-3 and TRBJ2-3; D may be TRBD2 (5 bases). Germline-derived CDR1 and CDR2 are SGHTA and FQGTGA. The CDR3 is made up of 16 amino acids. The CDR3 DNA reads TGTGCCAGCAGTTTAATAAGCGGCGGGAGCACAGATACGCAGTATTTT. It yields the protein CASSLISGGSTDTQYF.

This clone has only one observation. This chain uses TRBV27 with TRBJ1-4, with D possibly matching TRBD1 (6 bases). CDR1 is MNHEY, CDR2 SMNVEV, per germline (reference sequence). V was trimmed by 5 bases and J by 8 bases, leaving 18 bases between them. This CDR3 has 15 residues. The CDR3 sequence: CASSPLGGIGEKLFF. CDR3 nucleotide sequence: TGTGCCAGCAGTCCCCTAGGGGGGATTGGGGAAAAACTGTTTTTT.

The V gene is TRBV5-1, the J gene TRBJ1-2; D gene unclear. This CDR3 is 15 amino acids long. CDR1 and CDR2 from the germline V gene are SGHRS and YFSETQ. Trimming pared 3 bases from V and 1 base from J, leaving 13 bases between. The CDR3 reads CASSSSTRLNYGYTF. The CDR3 coding sequence is TGCGCCAGCAGCTCGTCAACTAGACTTAACTATGGCTACACCTTC.

The chain combines TRBV7-2 with TRBJ2-3, with D tentatively TRBD1 (6 bases). Germline loops: CDR1 SGHTA, CDR2 FQGNSA. The CDR3 has 16 residues. With 4 bases removed from V and 2 bases from J, the gap between germline ends came to 16 bases. The CDR3 protein is CASSSQGQGYTDTQYF. The CDR3 bases are TGTGCCAGCAGCTCCCAGGGACAAGGGTACACAGATACGCAGTATTTT.

The chain has TRBV11-2 and TRBJ2-3; 11 nucleotides agree with TRBD1. The CDR3 totals 16 residues. After removal of 5 bases from V and 3 bases from J, the junction contained 7 bases not matched to a gene. Germline V gene data show CDR1 as SGHAT and CDR2 as FQNNGV. The CDR3 is CASSPGTGGWTDTQYF. CDR3 sequence (DNA): TGTGCCAGCAGCCCAGGGACAGGGGGATGGACAGATACGCAGTATTTT.

The J gene is TRBJ1-2, the V gene TRBV30, with a possible D match to TRBD1 (5 bases). The CDR3 loop spans 15 amino acids. Germline values: CDR1 GTSNPN, CDR2 SVGIG (reference sequence). Trimming left V 2 bases short and J 2 bases short, with 15 bases between. The CDR3 DNA follows: TGTGCCTGGAGTAAACAGGAGCTCCAAAACTATGGCTACACCTTC. This encodes CAWSKQELQNYGYTF.

The CDR3 DNA sequence: TGTGCCAGCCAGGGCTCTGGAAACACCATATATTTT. As protein: CASQGSGNTIYF. This chain uses TRBV6-5 with TRBJ1-3, with a tentative D call TRBD1 (5 bases). Between the trimmed V and J ends, which lost 8 bases and 0 bases, there was a span of 5 bases. The CDR3 has 12 residues. Germline V CDR1 and CDR2: MNHEY, SVGAGI.

In its sample, this clone was seen once. The chain is built from TRBV27 and TRBJ2-3; weak D call: TRBD1 (5 bases). CDR1 and CDR2 from the germline V gene are MNHEY and SMNVEV (reference sequence). Trimming pared 3 bases from V and 1 base from J, leaving 8 bases between. CDR3 length: 14 residues. The CDR3 DNA follows: TGTGCCAGCAGTTTCCAGGGCGGCACAGATACGCAGTATTTT. Its protein product is CASSFQGGTDTQYF.

The rearrangement uses TRBV5-1 and TRBJ2-3, with 7 bases lining up with TRBD2. V trimming: 0 bases; J trimming: 6 bases; junction bases outside the gene matches: 4. This CDR3 comprises 14 residues. CDR1 SGHRS and CDR2 YFSETQ come from the germline V gene. The CDR3, as DNA: TGCGCCAGCAGCTTGGTTGGCGGGAGTGATACGCAGTATTTT. Amino acid sequence: CASSLVGGSDTQYF.

This clone was seen just once. This chain links TRBV7-9 with TRBJ1-4; 7 bases are shared with TRBD1. Germline CDR1 is SEHNR and CDR2 is FQNEAQ (reference sequence). With V trimmed by 5 bases and J by 4 bases, 7 bases remained unmatched. The length of the CDR3 is 15 residues. CDR3 nucleotides: TGTGCCAGCAGCCCCGGGGACAGATTTAATGAAAAACTGTTTTTT. Translated, it gives CASSPGDRFNEKLFF.

The genes are TRBV5-1 and TRBJ2-1; 8 bases align to TRBD1. CDR1 and CDR2 from the germline V gene are SGHRS and YFSETQ. The CDR3 has 14 amino acids. The J segment lost 5 bases and the V segment lost 8 bases, leaving 9 bases of the junction unmatched. In nucleotides, the CDR3 is TGCGCCAGTAACCCCCAGGGGGCAAACAATGAGCAGTTCTTC. Translated: CASNPQGANNEQFF.

The chain is built from TRBV15 and TRBJ2-7; 10 bases are shared with TRBD1. V lost 0 bases and J lost 6; bases outside the gene matches: 2. The length of the CDR3 is 14 residues. Germline lookup yields CDR1 LNHNV and CDR2 YYDKDF (reference sequence). This chain's CDR3 is CATSRDRDRGEQYF. The CDR3 coding sequence is TGTGCCACCAGCAGAGATCGGGACAGGGGCGAGCAGTACTTC.

The rearrangement uses TRBV7-9 and TRBJ2-3; unclear D gene. This CDR3 contains 15 residues. Trimming cost V 5 bases and J 0 bases, with 12 bases left between them. Germline V CDR1 and CDR2: SEHNR, FQNEAQ (reference sequence). CDR3 sequence: CASSARTSSTDTQYF. The DNA for the CDR3 is TGTGCCAGCAGCGCCCGTACTTCGAGCACAGATACGCAGTATTTT.

To note about this clone: It is likely a read error: a sequence one base away is far more abundant. Other DNA variants within this sample encode the same CDR3. The rearrangement joins TRBV5-1 to TRBJ2-1, with D tentatively TRBD1 or TRBD2 (5 bases each). Trimming removed 4 bases at V and 7 bases at J, with 15 bases between. The CDR3 is 14 amino acids. Germline V gene lookup returns CDR1 SGHRS and CDR2 YFSETQ. CDR3 in amino acids: CASSTGLEGNEQFF. For the CDR3, the DNA is TGCGCCAGCAGCACCGGGCTAGAGGGGAATGAGCAGTTCTTC. The full variable domain, completed using reference TRBV5-1 and TRBJ2-1, is KAGVTQTPRYLIKTRGQQVTLSCSPISGHRSVSWYQQTPGQGLQFLFEYFSETQRNKGNFPGRFSGRQFSNSRSEMNVSTLELGDSALYLCASSTGLEGNEQFFGPGTRLTVL.

To note about this clone: Other DNA sequences in this specimen translate into the identical CDR3. The J gene is TRBJ1-1, the V gene TRBV7-3; D not resolved. The CDR3 is made up of 13 amino acids. Germline CDR1 reads SGHTA; CDR2 reads FQGTGA. V lost 1 base and J 5 bases, leaving 8 bases between the germline ends. CDR3: CASSLSEGTEAFF. The CDR3 DNA is TGTGCCAGCAGCTTAAGTGAAGGGACTGAAGCTTTCTTT. The full variable domain, in which reference TRBV7-3 and TRBJ1-1 provide the parts outside the CDR3, is GAGVSQTPSNKVTEKGKYVELRCDPISGHTALYWYRQSLGQGPEFLIYFQGTGAADDSGLPNDRFFAVRPEGSVSTLKIQRTERGDSAVYLCASSLSEGTEAFFGQGTRLTVV.

This clone was observed a handful of times. This rearrangement joins TRBV6-4 to TRBJ2-3; 7 nucleotides match TRBD2. V lost 5 bases to trimming and J lost 1 base; unmatched junction nucleotides: 9. There are 16 residues in the CDR3. CDR1 and CDR2 (germline): MRHNA, SNTAGT. CDR3 coding DNA: TGTGCCAGCAGTCCGGGGGAGGGCCGGGGCACAGATACGCAGTATTTT. Residues: CASSPGEGRGTDTQYF.

In this sample, this clone turned up once. This rearrangement joins TRBV7-8 to TRBJ2-2; 9 bases are a match to TRBD2. This CDR3 is built from 16 residues. Germline V CDR1 and CDR2: SGHVS, FQNEAQ. The V and J ends lost 1 base and 7 bases, in that order; junction bases with no gene match: 7. The CDR3: CASSLVGGRGHGELFF. For the CDR3, the DNA is TGTGCCAGCAGCTTAGTGGGCGGGAGGGGACACGGGGAGCTGTTTTTT.

In its sample, this clone ranks as medium-sized. This chain links TRBV4-2 with TRBJ1-2; tentatively, D is TRBD1 (5 bases). V was trimmed by 4 bases and J by 4 bases, leaving 16 bases between them. This CDR3 contains 15 residues. Germline assignment: CDR1 LGHNA and CDR2 YNFKEQ. The CDR3 DNA reads TGTGCCAGCAGCCCATCCGGGGCCGAGTCCTATGGCTACACCTTC. Protein sequence: CASSPSGAESYGYTF.

The chain couples TRBV19 to TRBJ2-7; D uncertain. V was shortened by 3 bases and J by 4 bases, with 10 bases between the two germline ends. CDR1 and CDR2 (germline): LNHDA, SQIVND (reference sequence). The CDR3 contains 13 residues. In DNA form, the CDR3 reads TGTGCCAGTAGTATCGGAGAGGAGTACGAGCAGTACTTC. It is translated as CASSIGEEYEQYF.

The chain recombines TRBV10-3 with TRBJ2-3; D is unresolved. V was pared by 2 bases and J by 5 bases, with 14 bases between. The CDR3 sequence is 15 residues long. Germline-derived CDR1 and CDR2 are ENHRY and SYGVKD. The DNA of the CDR3 is TGTGCCATCAGTGAGGGCCTGGATTCCATAGATACGCAGTATTTT. It yields the protein CAISEGLDSIDTQYF.

The J gene is TRBJ2-7, the V gene TRBV18; 8 positions agree with TRBD1. Germline CDR1 and CDR2: KGHSH and LQKENI. The V gene end was trimmed by 3 bases and the J gene end by 5 bases; junction bases not matched to a gene: 6. This CDR3 has 14 residues. CDR3 DNA sequence: TGTGCCAGCTCACCGCGGACAGGGAACGACGAGCAGTACTTC. Encoded protein: CASSPRTGNDEQYF.

The chain employs TRBV7-2 and TRBJ2-2, with D perhaps matching TRBD1 (6 bases). This CDR3 is 13 amino acids long. Germline CDR1 reads SGHTA; CDR2 reads FQGNSA. V gave up 5 bases and J gave up 5 bases, with 9 bases separating them. CDR3 protein: CASSDQGTGELFF. The CDR3 DNA sequence: TGTGCCAGCAGCGATCAGGGGACCGGGGAGCTGTTTTTT.

This clone was counted once. This chain joins TRBV5-1 and TRBJ2-1; D call uncertain. Trimming removed 2 bases from V and 5 bases from J, with 8 bases in between. In germline, CDR1 is SGHRS, CDR2 YFSETQ. This CDR3 has 13 residues. CDR3 DNA sequence: TGCGCCAGCAGCTTCCAGAGAAACAATGAGCAGTTCTTC. Protein product: CASSFQRNNEQFF.

This clone has only one observation. The V gene is TRBV29-1, the J gene TRBJ1-5; D unclear. The germline CDR1 and CDR2 sequences are SQVTM and ANQGSEA. Trimming cost V 5 bases and J 0 bases, with 8 bases left between them. This CDR3 contains 13 residues. CDR3 region: CSVKVDSNQPQHF. CDR3 in DNA: TGCAGCGTTAAGGTCGATAGCAATCAGCCCCAGCATTTT. Full variable domain (outside the CDR3, taken from reference TRBV29-1 and TRBJ1-5): SAVISQKPSRDICQRGTSLTIQCQVDSQVTMMFWYRQQPGQSLTLIATANQGSEATYESGFVIDKFPISRPNLTFSTLTVSNMSPEDSSIYLCSVKVDSNQPQHFGDGTRLSIL.

This clone appeared a few times. Other DNA sequences in this sample translate to the same CDR3. This chain links TRBV11-2 with TRBJ2-3; TRBD2 matches at 9 bases. This CDR3 contains 16 residues. CDR1 is SGHAT and CDR2 is FQNNGV in the germline V gene. V lost 5 bases, J lost 6 bases, and 12 bases stayed unmatched. The CDR3 reads CASSPWGGRARDTQYF. CDR3 DNA: TGTGCCAGCAGCCCCTGGGGCGGGAGGGCCAGGGATACGCAGTATTTT.

The chain recombines TRBV30 with TRBJ1-1; TRBD1 is a possible D gene (5 bases). Germline V gene sequence: CDR1 GTSNPN, CDR2 SVGIG (reference sequence). The CDR3 runs 13 residues. V lost 3 bases and J 1 base, leaving 9 bases between the germline ends. Written as DNA, the CDR3 is TGTGCCTGGAGACAGGACACGAACACTGAAGCTTTCTTT. Amino acids: CAWRQDTNTEAFF. The full variable domain, its missing parts supplied by reference TRBV30 and TRBJ1-1, is SQTIHQWPATLVQPVGSPLSLECTVEGTSNPNLYWYRQAAGRGLQLLFYSVGIGQISSEVPQNLSASRPQDRQFILSSKKLLLSDSGFYLCAWRQDTNTEAFFGQGTRLTVV.

In regard to this clone: One end of the junction fails to match germline, which may point to a read error. The genes are TRBV6-5 and TRBJ2-7, with 10 bases that match TRBD2. The CDR3 loop spans 15 amino acids. CDR1 is MNHEY, CDR2 SVGAGI, per germline. The CDR3 is CASTYGLAGAYEQYF. The CDR3 nucleotides read TGTGCCAGCACTTACGGGCTAGCGGGAGCTTACGAGCAGTACTTC.

This chain links TRBV5-6 with TRBJ1-1, with 11 bases aligning to TRBD1. Losses at the gene ends were 3 bases for V and 9 bases for J; bases not matched to a gene: 4. Germline CDR1 is SGHDT and CDR2 is YYEEEE. This CDR3 region has 13 residues. CDR3 DNA sequence: TGTGCCAGCAGCTCCGGGACAGGGGGTAAAGCTTTCTTT. It encodes CASSSGTGGKAFF.

The genes are TRBV12-5 and TRBJ2-1; 8 nucleotides match TRBD1. J lost 6 bases, V lost 6 bases, and 4 bases had no gene match. Per germline, CDR1 LGHNT and CDR2 FRNRAP. The CDR3 totals 13 residues. CDR3 region: CASGSDRVNEQFF. CDR3 coding DNA: TGTGCTAGTGGCTCGGACAGGGTCAATGAGCAGTTCTTC.